The 16 T cell receptor beta chains in this list originate from one sample, sequenced in a study of cytomegalovirus exposure and HLA in healthy donors. The primer mix had 60 Vbeta and 13 Jbeta primers. The repertoire was sequenced with immunoSEQ multiplex PCR; TCRdb's copy has only in-frame clones and lacks some. Of some 130,000 clones detected, approximately 78% appear once; the ten largest clones hold roughly 1.5%. The material sequenced was PBMCs. These receptors were collected from a female donor in good health and CMV-seronegative.

The CDR3 nucleotides are TGTGCCAGCAGTTTTTCCGTCAGGGGGTGGAAGTACTTC. Its protein is CASSFSVRGWKYF. V and J are TRBV27 and TRBJ2-7, with TRBD1 identical over 7 bases. V lost 3 bases, J lost 11 bases, and 10 bases stayed unmatched. This CDR3 contains 13 residues. CDR1 and CDR2 from the germline V gene are MNHEY and SMNVEV (reference sequence).

The genes are TRBV7-6 and TRBJ2-7, with 10 bases matching TRBD2. This CDR3 is 15 amino acids long. CDR1 SGHVS and CDR2 FNYEAQ come from the germline V gene. Germline trimming cut 3 bases from V and 4 bases from J; bases unmatched to any gene: 6. CDR3 in amino acids: CASSFDSSGSYEQYF. The CDR3 nucleotides read TGTGCCAGCAGCTTCGACTCTAGCGGGAGTTACGAGCAGTACTTC.

The rearrangement uses TRBV9 and TRBJ2-6, with 7 bases matching TRBD1. The CDR3 loop spans 15 amino acids. The germline CDR1 and CDR2 sequences are SGDLS and YYNGEE. J was trimmed by 3 bases and V by 4 bases; bases with no gene match: 4. This chain's CDR3 is CASSIDRVGANVLTF. The CDR3 DNA sequence: TGTGCCAGCAGCATAGACAGGGTTGGGGCCAACGTCCTGACTTTC.

This clone was seen more than once but under ten times. This sequence joins TRBV12-5 and TRBJ2-5; the match to TRBD2 covers 13 bases. The end of the DNA is better explained by TRBJ2-7, so the J call may be wrong. The CDR3 runs to 16 residues. Germline lookup yields CDR1 LGHNT and CDR2 FRNRAP. CDR3 amino acids: CASGLATSGRVIEQYF. CDR3 sequence (DNA): TGTGCTAGTGGTTTGGCCACTAGCGGGAGGGTAATCGAGCAGTACTTC.

J is TRBJ1-2 and V is TRBV29-1, with D perhaps matching TRBD1 (6 bases). CDR3 size: 13 residues. V dropped 4 bases and J dropped 4 bases, with 13 bases sitting between them. The V gene's germline CDR1 is SQVTM and CDR2 ANQGSEA. CDR3 coding DNA: TGCAGCGTTGCGGGAGGGGGGGGCTATGGCTACACCTTC. Protein product: CSVAGGGGYGYTF.

The chain combines TRBV4-1 with TRBJ2-7; TRBD2 aligns across 16 bases. Germline values: CDR1 MGHRA, CDR2 YSYEKL. The CDR3 length is 20 residues. Trimming removed 0 bases from V and 1 base from J; junction bases left unmatched: 9. CDR3 amino acids: CASSQDPGLAGGPRSYEQYF. The CDR3, as DNA: TGCGCCAGCAGCCAAGATCCGGGACTAGCGGGAGGGCCTAGATCCTACGAGCAGTACTTC.

A few counts support this clone. The chain uses TRBV19 and TRBJ1-2; 7 bases line up with TRBD1. Germline V gives CDR1 LNHDA, CDR2 SQIVND (reference sequence). After removal of 3 bases from V and 5 bases from J, the junction contained 12 bases not matched to a gene. The CDR3 consists of 16 residues. The DNA of the CDR3 is TGTGCCAGTAGTATCGGGACAGCTACCAACTATTATGGCTACACCTTC. Amino acid sequence: CASSIGTATNYYGYTF.

This chain connects TRBV5-5 to TRBJ2-5; 8 bases map to TRBD2. Per the germline V gene, CDR1 is SGHKS and CDR2 is YYEKEE (reference sequence). The ends lost 6 bases at V and 2 bases at J; junction bases unmatched: 9. This CDR3 is built from 15 residues. DNA of the CDR3: TGTGCCAGCATCAGCGGGAGTTGGCGTCAAGAGACCCAGTACTTC. This codes for CASISGSWRQETQYF.

This clone was detected a few times. The chain couples TRBV5-1 to TRBJ1-2, with D possibly TRBD1 on 5 matching bases. Germline V gene lookup returns CDR1 SGHRS and CDR2 YFSETQ. The CDR3 has 17 residues. The V and J ends lost 4 bases and 4 bases respectively, with 23 bases between them. CDR3 sequence (DNA): TGCGCCAGCAGCACGAGAGGGGAGGGAGGAAGTTTCTATGGCTACACCTTC. Translation: CASSTRGEGGSFYGYTF.

V and J are TRBV4-3 and TRBJ1-1; D gene uncertain. V lost 4 bases, J lost 5 bases, and 17 bases lay in between. The CDR3 has 15 amino acids. Germline V gives CDR1 LGHNA, CDR2 YSLEER. The CDR3 is CASSRGWEANTEAFF. Here the CDR3 DNA reads TGCGCCAGCAGCCGCGGGTGGGAGGCTAATACTGAAGCTTTCTTT.

This clone came up a few times. The rearrangement links TRBV10-1 to TRBJ2-3, with 12 nucleotides matching TRBD2. Germline V gives CDR1 WNHNN, CDR2 SYGVQD (reference sequence). The length of the CDR3 is 16 residues. V was clipped by 7 bases and J by 3 bases; unmatched bases: 8. CDR3 residues: CASTHLAGGATDTQYF. The CDR3 nucleotides read TGCGCCAGCACCCACCTAGCGGGAGGGGCAACAGATACGCAGTATTTT.

This chain connects TRBV7-2 to TRBJ2-7, with 8 bases identical to TRBD1. The CDR3 consists of 15 residues. From germline, CDR1 is SGHTA and CDR2 FQGNSA. With V trimmed by 5 bases and J by 2 bases, 8 bases remained unmatched. The CDR3 loop reads CASSPRTGKTYEQYF. The CDR3 nucleotides read TGTGCCAGCAGCCCGAGGACAGGGAAGACCTACGAGCAGTACTTC.

The rearrangement joins TRBV2 to TRBJ1-1; D not certain. Germline assignment: CDR1 SNHLY and CDR2 FYNNEI. The CDR3 covers 14 residues. With 7 bases removed from V and 0 bases from J, the gap between germline ends came to 12 bases. The CDR3 nucleotides are TGTGCCAGCATGAGGCACCTGGTGAACACTGAAGCTTTCTTT. Amino acids: CASMRHLVNTEAFF.

The chain combines TRBV4-3 with TRBJ1-1; 7 nucleotides agree with TRBD1. Germline lookup yields CDR1 LGHNA and CDR2 YSLEER. Trimming cost V 0 bases and J 4 bases; bases outside gene matches: 8. The CDR3 is 16 residues long. In DNA form, the CDR3 reads TGCGCCAGCAGCCAAGATGGAGGGGGCAGGGGCACTGAAGCTTTCTTT. Translated, it gives CASSQDGGGRGTEAFF.

This sequence joins TRBV28 and TRBJ1-2; D gene uncertain. The CDR3 has 12 amino acids. The germline V gene encodes CDR1 MDHEN and CDR2 SYDVKM. The V end lost 6 bases, the J end lost 7 bases, and 12 bases lay between the germline ends. The CDR3: CASSTPRFGYTF. In nucleotides, the CDR3 is TGTGCCAGCAGCACCCCGAGGTTTGGCTACACCTTC.

The V and J genes are TRBV11-2 and TRBJ2-3; 12 bases are shared with TRBD2. Trimming took 5 bases from V and 8 from J; bases not matched to a gene: 17. Germline V gene sequence: CDR1 SGHAT, CDR2 FQNNGV. The CDR3 spans 18 residues. The CDR3 bases are TGTGCCAGCAGCCCCTCCCGACTAGCGGGAGCCATGGGGGGTACGCAGTATTTT. Its translation is CASSPSRLAGAMGGTQYF.